The clone carrying this T cell receptor (beta chain) has only a few counts. Its antigen is currently unknown. The data stem from a study of a mutant IDH1 vaccine in newly diagnosed glioma. For the study at large: Patients arrived already treated with radiotherapy, temozolomide, or both, most having had both.

Whole-study results and caveats: In approximately 92% of patients, immune responses induced by the vaccine occurred. With respect to changes in top peripheral T cell clonotypes, pseudoprogression seemed unrelated.

The CDR3 sequence is 15 residues long. Germline CDR1 and CDR2: SGDLS and YYNGEE. V trimming: 4 bases; J trimming: 4 bases; junction bases outside the gene matches: 8. Noted time point: baseline, week 1 (first vaccination visit). The sample's treatment: pre-vaccination baseline after standard-of-care therapy. Each tumor in the donors was a new WHO grade 3 or 4 astrocytoma, IDH1-mutant and ATRX-lost. Sequencing was performed with immunoSEQ multiplex PCR; in TCRdb, only in-frame clones are kept and a portion is missing. Of about 92,000 clones listed, around 80% were seen once; the top ten hold approximately 7.6%.

This receptor was taken from a man between 40 and 49 years old with glioma. The V gene is TRBV9, the J gene TRBJ1-1, with TRBD1 identical over 9 bases. The material was PBMCs, obtained from a glioma patient treated with radiotherapy, temozolomide or both. The CDR3 nucleotides are TGTGCCAGCAGCCCAGGACAGGGGAGTATCACTGAAGCTTTCTTT. Encoded protein: CASSPGQGSITEAFF.